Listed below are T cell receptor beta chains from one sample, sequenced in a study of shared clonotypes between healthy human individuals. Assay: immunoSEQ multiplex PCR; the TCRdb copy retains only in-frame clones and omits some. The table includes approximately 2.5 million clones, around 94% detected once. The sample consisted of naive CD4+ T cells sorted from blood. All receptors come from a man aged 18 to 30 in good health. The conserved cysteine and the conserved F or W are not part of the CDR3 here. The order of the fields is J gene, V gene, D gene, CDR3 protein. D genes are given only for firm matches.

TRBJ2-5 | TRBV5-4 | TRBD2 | ASSRGSAGKETQY
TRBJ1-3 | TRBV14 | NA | ASSQAPRLGRGNTIY
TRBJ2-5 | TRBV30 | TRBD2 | ACHPSREEDQETQY
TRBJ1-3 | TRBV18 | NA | ASSPKVGIEGAGNTIY
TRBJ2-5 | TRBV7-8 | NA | ASSLGQETQY
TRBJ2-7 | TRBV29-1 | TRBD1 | SVEPGQGKSYEQY
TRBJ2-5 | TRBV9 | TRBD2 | ASSVAGGQETQY
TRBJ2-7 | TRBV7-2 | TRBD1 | ASSTQPGQGYEQY
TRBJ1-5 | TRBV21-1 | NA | ASSKARARKKDNQPQH
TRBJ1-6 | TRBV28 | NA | ASTLSVAGKRRVTYNSPLH
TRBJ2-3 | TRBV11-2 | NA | ASSPVAGTDTQY
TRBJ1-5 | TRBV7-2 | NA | ASSQQGYQPQH
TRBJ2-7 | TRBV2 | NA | ASKGEGDYEQY
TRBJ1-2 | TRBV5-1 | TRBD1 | ASSYSGRQGANYGYT